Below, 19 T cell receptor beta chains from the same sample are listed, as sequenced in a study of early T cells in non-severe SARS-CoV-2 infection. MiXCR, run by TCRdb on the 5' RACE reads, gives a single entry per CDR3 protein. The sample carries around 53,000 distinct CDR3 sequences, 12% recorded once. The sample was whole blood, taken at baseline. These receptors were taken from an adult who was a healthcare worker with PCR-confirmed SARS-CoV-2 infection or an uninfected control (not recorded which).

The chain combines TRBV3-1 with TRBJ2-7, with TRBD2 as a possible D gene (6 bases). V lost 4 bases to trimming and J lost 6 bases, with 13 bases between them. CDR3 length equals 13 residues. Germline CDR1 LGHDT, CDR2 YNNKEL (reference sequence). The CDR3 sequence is CASSRVHGGEQYF. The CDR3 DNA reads TGTGCCAGCAGCCGAGTCCACGGGGGCGAGCAGTACTTC.

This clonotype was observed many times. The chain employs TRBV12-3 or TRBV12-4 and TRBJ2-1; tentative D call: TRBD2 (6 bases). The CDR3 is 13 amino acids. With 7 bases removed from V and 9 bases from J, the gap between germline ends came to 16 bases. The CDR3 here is CASTQGRGGEQFF. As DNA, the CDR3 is TGTGCCAGCACCCAGGGTAGGGGAGGTGAGCAGTTCTTC.

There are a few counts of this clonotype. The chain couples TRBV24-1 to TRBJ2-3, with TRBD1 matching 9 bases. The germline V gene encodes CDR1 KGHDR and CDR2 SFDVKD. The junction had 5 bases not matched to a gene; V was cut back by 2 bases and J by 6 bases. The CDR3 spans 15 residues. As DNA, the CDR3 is TGTGCCACCAGTGATTACGGGACAGGGCATGATACGCAGTATTTT. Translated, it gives CATSDYGTGHDTQYF.

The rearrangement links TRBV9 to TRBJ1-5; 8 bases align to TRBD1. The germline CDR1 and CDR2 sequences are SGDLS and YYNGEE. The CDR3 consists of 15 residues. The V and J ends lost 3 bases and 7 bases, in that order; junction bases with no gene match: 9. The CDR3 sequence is CASSATGQGGQPQHF. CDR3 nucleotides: TGTGCCAGCAGCGCCACCGGACAGGGCGGACAGCCCCAGCATTTT.

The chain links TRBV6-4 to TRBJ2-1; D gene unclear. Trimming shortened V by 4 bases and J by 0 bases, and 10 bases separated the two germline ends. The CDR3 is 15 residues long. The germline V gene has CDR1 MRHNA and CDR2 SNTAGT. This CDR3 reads CASSATRSSYNEQFF. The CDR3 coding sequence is TGTGCCAGCAGTGCGACTCGGAGCTCCTACAATGAGCAGTTCTTC.

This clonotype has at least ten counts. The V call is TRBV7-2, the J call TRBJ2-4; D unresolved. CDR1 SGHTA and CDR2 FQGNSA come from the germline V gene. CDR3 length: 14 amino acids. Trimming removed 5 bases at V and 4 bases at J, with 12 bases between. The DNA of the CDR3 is TGTGCCAGCAGCCACAGACTTACGAAAAACATTCAGTACTTC. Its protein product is CASSHRLTKNIQYF.

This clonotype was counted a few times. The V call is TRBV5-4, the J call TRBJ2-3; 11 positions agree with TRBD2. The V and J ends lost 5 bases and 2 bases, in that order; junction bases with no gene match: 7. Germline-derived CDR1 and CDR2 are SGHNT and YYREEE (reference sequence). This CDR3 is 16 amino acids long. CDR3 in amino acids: CASRSGTSGNTDTQYF. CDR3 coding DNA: TGTGCCAGCAGGTCCGGGACTAGCGGCAACACAGATACGCAGTATTTT.

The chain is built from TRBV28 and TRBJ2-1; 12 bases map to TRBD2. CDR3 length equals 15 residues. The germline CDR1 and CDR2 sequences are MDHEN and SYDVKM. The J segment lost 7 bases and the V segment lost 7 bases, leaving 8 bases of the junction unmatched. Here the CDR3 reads CASNRALAGGNEQFF. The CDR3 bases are TGTGCCAGCAATAGGGCACTAGCGGGAGGAAATGAGCAGTTCTTC.

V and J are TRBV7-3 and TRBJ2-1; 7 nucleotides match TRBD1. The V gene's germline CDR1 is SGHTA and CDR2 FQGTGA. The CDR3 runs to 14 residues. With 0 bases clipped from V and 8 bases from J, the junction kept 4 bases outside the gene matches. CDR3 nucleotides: TGTGCCAGCAGCTTAACAGGGGGCTTGGATGAGCAGTTCTTC. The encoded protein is CASSLTGGLDEQFF.

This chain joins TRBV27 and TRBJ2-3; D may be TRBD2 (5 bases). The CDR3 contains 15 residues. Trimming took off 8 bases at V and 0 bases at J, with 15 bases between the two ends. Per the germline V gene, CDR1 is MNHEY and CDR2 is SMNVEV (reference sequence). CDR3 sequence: CASSLTTGSTDTQYF. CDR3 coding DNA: TGTGCCAGCTCATTAACAACGGGGAGCACAGATACGCAGTATTTT.

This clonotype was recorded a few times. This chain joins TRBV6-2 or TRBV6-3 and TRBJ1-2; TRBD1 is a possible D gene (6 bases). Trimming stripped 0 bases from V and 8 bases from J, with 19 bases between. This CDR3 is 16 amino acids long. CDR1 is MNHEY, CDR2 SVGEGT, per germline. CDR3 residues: CASSYSIGGPSDGYTF. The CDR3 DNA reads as TGTGCCAGCAGTTACTCGATTGGGGGGCCTAGCGACGGCTACACCTTC.

CDR3 DNA: TGCAGTGCTAGATTCCCCGCCACAGATACGCAGTATTTT. Its translation: CSARFPATDTQYF. The chain joins TRBV20-1 to TRBJ2-3; D uncertain. The CDR3 consists of 13 residues. Between the trimmed V and J ends, which lost 2 bases and 2 bases, there was a span of 8 bases. Germline V gene sequence: CDR1 DFQATT, CDR2 SNEGSKA (reference sequence).

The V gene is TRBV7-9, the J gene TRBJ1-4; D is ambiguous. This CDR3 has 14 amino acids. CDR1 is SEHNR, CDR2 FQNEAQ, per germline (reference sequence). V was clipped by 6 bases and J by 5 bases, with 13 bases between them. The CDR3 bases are TGTGCCAGCAGGACGGGCCTGGCGAATGAAAAACTGTTTTTT. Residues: CASRTGLANEKLFF.

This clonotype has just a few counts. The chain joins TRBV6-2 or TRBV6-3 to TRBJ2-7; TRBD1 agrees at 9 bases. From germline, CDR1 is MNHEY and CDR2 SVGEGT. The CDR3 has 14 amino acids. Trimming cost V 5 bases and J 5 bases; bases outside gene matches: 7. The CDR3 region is CASSEDRGGHEQYF. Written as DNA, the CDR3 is TGTGCCAGCAGTGAAGACAGGGGGGGACACGAGCAGTACTTC.

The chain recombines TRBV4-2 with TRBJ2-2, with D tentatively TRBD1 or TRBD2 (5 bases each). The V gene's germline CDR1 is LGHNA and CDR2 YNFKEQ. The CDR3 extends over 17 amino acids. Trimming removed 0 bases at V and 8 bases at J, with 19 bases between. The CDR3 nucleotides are TGTGCCAGCAGCCAAGATGTGAGGCAGGGACCGAGTGGGGAGCTGTTTTTT. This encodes CASSQDVRQGPSGELFF.

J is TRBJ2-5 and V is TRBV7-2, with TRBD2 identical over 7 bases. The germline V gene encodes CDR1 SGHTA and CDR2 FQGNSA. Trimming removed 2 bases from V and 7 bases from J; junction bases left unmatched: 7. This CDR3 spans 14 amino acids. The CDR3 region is CASSLFRGEGTQYF. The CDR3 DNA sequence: TGTGCCAGCAGCTTATTCCGGGGGGAAGGGACCCAGTACTTC.

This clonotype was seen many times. The CDR3 region is CASREYYGYTF. CDR3 in DNA: TGTGCCAGCAGGGAATACTATGGCTACACCTTC. J is TRBJ1-2 and V is TRBV3-2. TRBV3-2 is annotated as a pseudogene. The CDR3 has 11 residues.

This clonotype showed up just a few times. The CDR3 here is CASSLEQGTDTQYF. The CDR3 coding sequence is TGTGCCAGCAGCTTAGAACAGGGAACAGATACGCAGTATTTT. The chain joins TRBV11-2 to TRBJ2-3; a weak D match, TRBD1 (6 bases). Germline CDR1 is SGHAT and CDR2 is FQNNGV. The CDR3 contains 14 residues. Trimming shortened V by 0 bases and J by 3 bases, and 7 bases separated the two germline ends.

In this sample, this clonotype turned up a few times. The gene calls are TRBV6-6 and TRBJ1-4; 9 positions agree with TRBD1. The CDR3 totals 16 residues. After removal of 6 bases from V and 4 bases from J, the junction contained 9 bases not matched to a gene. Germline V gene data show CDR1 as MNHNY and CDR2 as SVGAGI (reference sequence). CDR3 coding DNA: TGTGCCAGCAGATCACAGGGGGCGGGGAGTAATGAAAAACTGTTTTTT. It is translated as CASRSQGAGSNEKLFF.